The 22 T cell receptor beta chains in this list originate from one sample, sequenced in a study of graft-versus-host responses after intestinal transplantation. Produced via immunoSEQ multiplex PCR; TCRdb's table is partial and in-frame only. Altogether about 17,000 clones are present, 79% being singletons, with the ten largest covering 7.8%. Processing of graft tissue released intraepithelial and lamina propria lymphocytes. Sequences were derived from ileum tissue, sampled about 460 days after intestinal transplant. The receptors come from a human patient who received an intestinal transplant, so some T cells may come from the graft donor.

The chain combines TRBV14 with TRBJ2-1; a weak D match, TRBD2 (6 bases). The CDR3 has 22 residues. V shed 0 bases and J shed 4 bases, with 31 bases lying between them. CDR1 SGHDN and CDR2 FVKESK come from the germline V gene. CDR3: CASSQEWRVGPPFWAGYNEQFF. CDR3 nucleotide sequence: TGTGCCAGCAGCCAAGAGTGGCGAGTGGGCCCCCCCTTTTGGGCGGGATACAATGAGCAGTTCTTC.

The chain has TRBV9 and TRBJ1-2; maybe TRBD1 (5 bases). The CDR3 covers 14 residues. Trimming left V 6 bases short and J 7 bases short, with 19 bases between. In germline, CDR1 is SGDLS, CDR2 YYNGEE. CDR3 protein: CASTRGPVWGGYTF. CDR3 DNA: TGTGCCAGCACCCGGGGACCGGTTTGGGGTGGCTACACCTTC.

With regard to this clone: The sample holds other DNA sequences that translate to the same CDR3. The gene calls are TRBV5-1 and TRBJ2-7; D possibly corresponds to TRBD1 (7 bases). This CDR3 spans 14 amino acids. Trimming shortened V by 4 bases and J by 7 bases, and 18 bases separated the two germline ends. The V gene's germline CDR1 is SGHRS and CDR2 YFSETQ. The CDR3 sequence is CASSPEDRAGEQYF. Here the CDR3 DNA reads TGCGCCAGCAGCCCAGAAGACAGGGCGGGGGAGCAGTACTTC.

This sequence joins TRBV18 and TRBJ1-4; D is unclear. V was pared by 5 bases and J by 5 bases, with 15 bases between. The germline gives CDR1 KGHSH, CDR2 LQKENI. The CDR3 contains 15 residues. The CDR3 reads CASSSLAKGNEKLFF. The CDR3 DNA reads TGTGCCAGCTCATCCCTGGCCAAGGGAAATGAAAAACTGTTTTTT.

The genes are TRBV9 and TRBJ1-1, with D maybe TRBD1 (6 bases). Trimming shortened V by 4 bases and J by 6 bases, and 25 bases separated the two germline ends. The germline CDR1 and CDR2 sequences are SGDLS and YYNGEE. This CDR3 region has 17 residues. The CDR3 nucleotides read TGTGCCAGCAGCCCAGAGAGTCGCCAGGGGATGGTCGCTGAAGCTTTCTTT. This encodes CASSPESRQGMVAEAFF.

The chain has TRBV19 and TRBJ2-4; D uncertain. The V gene's germline CDR1 is LNHDA and CDR2 SQIVND (reference sequence). This CDR3 contains 15 residues. V was clipped by 3 bases and J by 3 bases, with 12 bases between them. The CDR3, as DNA: TGTGCCAGTAGTATTGGTCTGGAAGACAAAAACATTCAGTACTTC. It translates to CASSIGLEDKNIQYF.

The chain links TRBV11-3 to TRBJ2-5; unclear D gene. The J call may not be correct, given that the DNA end is closer to TRBJ2-7. CDR1 SGHNT and CDR2 YENEEA come from the germline V gene. The CDR3 covers 14 residues. The CDR3 region is CASSLKVLTYEQYF. CDR3 DNA: TGTGCCAGCAGCTTAAAGGTCCTGACCTACGAGCAGTACTTC.

The rearrangement uses TRBV2 and TRBJ2-2, with no clear D. CDR3 length: 11 amino acids. The germline V gene has CDR1 SNHLY and CDR2 FYNNEI. CDR3: CSSGNTGELFF. In DNA, the CDR3 is TGTTCTTCAGGGAACACCGGGGAGCTGTTTTTT.

V usage is TRBV27 and J usage is TRBJ2-2; the match to TRBD1 covers 8 bases. V shed 2 bases and J 6 bases; nucleotides not matched to a gene: 5. Germline-derived CDR1 and CDR2 are MNHEY and SMNVEV (reference sequence). The CDR3 has 15 amino acids. In nucleotides, the CDR3 is TGTGCCAGCAGTTTAGGACAGGGATGGGCCGGGGAGCTGTTTTTT. It codes for CASSLGQGWAGELFF.

This chain connects TRBV18 to TRBJ1-2; TRBD1 aligns across 7 bases. CDR1 and CDR2 (germline): KGHSH, LQKENI. With V trimmed by 3 bases and J by 4 bases, 11 bases remained unmatched. The CDR3 is made up of 16 amino acids. CDR3 in DNA: TGTGCCAGCTCACCGCTATCCCAGGGGGACCTCTATGGCTACACCTTC. It encodes CASSPLSQGDLYGYTF. The full variable domain, rest sourced from reference TRBV18 and TRBJ1-2, is NAGVMQNPRHLVRRRGQEARLRCSPMKGHSHVYWYRQLPEEGLKFMVYLQKENIIDESGMPKERFSAEFPKEGPSILRIQQVVRGDSAAYFCASSPLSQGDLYGYTFGSGTRLTVV.

This chain uses TRBV4-1 with TRBJ1-1; possible D gene TRBD1, 5 bases. Germline V gene sequence: CDR1 MGHRA, CDR2 YSYEKL. This CDR3 is built from 13 residues. Trimming left V 6 bases short and J 1 base short, with 9 bases between. CDR3 DNA sequence: TGCGCCAGCAGTCGGGGCTCGAACACTGAAGCTTTCTTT. Its protein is CASSRGSNTEAFF.

CDR3 residues: CASSLRTGAIGEAFF. The CDR3 region has the DNA TGCGCCAGCAGCTTAAGGACAGGGGCAATCGGTGAAGCTTTCTTT. The rearrangement links TRBV5-1 to TRBJ1-1; 9 bases fit TRBD1. The CDR3 consists of 15 residues. The V gene's germline CDR1 is SGHRS and CDR2 YFSETQ. Trimming removed 2 bases from V and 7 bases from J; junction bases left unmatched: 9.

This sequence joins TRBV4-2 and TRBJ2-5; unclear D gene. Judging by the DNA end, TRBJ2-7 fits better; the J call may be wrong. CDR3 length equals 15 residues. Germline values: CDR1 LGHNA, CDR2 YNFKEQ. The CDR3 spells CASSQDQMSSYEQYF. The CDR3 DNA sequence: TGTGCCAGCAGCCAAGATCAGATGAGCTCCTACGAGCAGTACTTC.

The table lists this clone with a few counts. The same CDR3 can be traced to other DNA sequences in this sample. The rearrangement uses TRBV27 and TRBJ2-5; D is possibly TRBD2 (7 bases). The CDR3 runs to 12 residues. Trimming removed 5 bases from V and 11 bases from J, with 15 bases in between. The germline V gene has CDR1 MNHEY and CDR2 SMNVEV (reference sequence). The CDR3 loop is CASSPGAGEQYF. The CDR3 region has the DNA TGTGCCAGCAGTCCAGGGGCGGGGGAGCAGTACTTC.

V is TRBV5-1 and J is TRBJ2-2, with TRBD2 matching over 8 bases. Germline lookup yields CDR1 SGHRS and CDR2 YFSETQ. CDR3 length equals 16 residues. V lost 3 bases to trimming and J lost 3 bases; unmatched junction nucleotides: 7. In DNA form, the CDR3 reads TGCGCCAGCAGCTGGACTAGCTTGGCGCACACCGGGGAGCTGTTTTTT. Residues: CASSWTSLAHTGELFF.

The rearrangement joins TRBV7-2 to TRBJ2-1; 9 nucleotides line up with TRBD2. Germline assignment: CDR1 SGHTA and CDR2 FQGNSA. V shed 7 bases and J 5 bases; nucleotides not matched to a gene: 15. CDR3 length equals 17 residues. CDR3 in DNA: TGTGCCAGCACCTCTATTTTATCCGGGACTAGCAACAATGAGCAGTTCTTC. Amino acids: CASTSILSGTSNNEQFF.

This rearrangement joins TRBV2 to TRBJ2-5; 7 bases map to TRBD2. The ends lost 5 bases at V and 1 base at J; junction bases unmatched: 7. The length of the CDR3 is 15 residues. The V gene's germline CDR1 is SNHLY and CDR2 FYNNEI. The CDR3 sequence: CASSRSGAPQETQYF. CDR3 coding DNA: TGTGCCAGCAGTCGGAGCGGGGCCCCCCAAGAGACCCAGTACTTC.

This chain joins TRBV9 and TRBJ1-2, with a weak D call TRBD1 (6 bases). CDR3 length: 16 residues. Trimming shortened V by 0 bases and J by 0 bases, and 12 bases separated the two germline ends. Germline loops: CDR1 SGDLS, CDR2 YYNGEE. The CDR3 region is CASSVAGGPTNYGYTF. For the CDR3, the DNA is TGTGCCAGCAGCGTAGCTGGGGGGCCGACTAACTATGGCTACACCTTC.

The J gene is TRBJ1-6, the V gene TRBV28; 10 nucleotides match TRBD1. This CDR3 has 20 amino acids. V trimming: 6 bases; J trimming: 8 bases; junction bases outside the gene matches: 22. Germline V gene data show CDR1 as MDHEN and CDR2 as SYDVKM. CDR3 sequence: CASSSTVSHRRDRGHSPLHF. CDR3 sequence (DNA): TGTGCCAGCAGCTCCACCGTTTCCCATCGCCGGGACAGGGGCCATTCACCCCTCCACTTT.

V gene TRBV5-4 combines with J gene TRBJ1-2; 8 bases map to TRBD1. The CDR3 length is 14 residues. Unmatched junction bases numbered 10, after V lost 4 bases and J lost 8 bases. Germline V gene data show CDR1 as SGHNT and CDR2 as YYREEE (reference sequence). The CDR3 is CASSPGQGTIGYTF. The CDR3 DNA reads TGTGCCAGCAGCCCCGGACAGGGAACGATCGGCTACACCTTC.

V and J are TRBV18 and TRBJ1-2; D might be TRBD1 (6 bases). Trimming shortened V by 2 bases and J by 4 bases, and 14 bases separated the two germline ends. Per the germline V gene, CDR1 is KGHSH and CDR2 is LQKENI. This CDR3 contains 15 residues. The CDR3 DNA follows: TGTGCCAGCTCACCAGATCGGGGGCCAGGCTATGGCTACACCTTC. Its protein is CASSPDRGPGYGYTF.

This clone was picked up a small number of times. This chain links TRBV25-1 with TRBJ1-6; D ambiguous. This CDR3 has 12 residues. With 6 bases removed from V and 10 bases from J, the gap between germline ends came to 10 bases. CDR1 and CDR2 from the germline V gene are MGHDK and SYGVNS. CDR3 residues: CASSPAMSPLHF. The CDR3 bases are TGTGCCAGCAGCCCTGCGATGTCACCCCTCCACTTT.